The following is a TCR beta chain sequence with its context. These data are taken from a study of shared clonotypes between healthy human individuals. Deep-level running was used for the assay. Authors' analysis steps: In the immunoSEQ data, sequences were junction-only and lacked quality scores, so filtering differed. The table came from immunoSEQ multiplex PCR; TCRdb's copy has only in-frame clones and leaves some out. V, J and clone size are taken as reported in that table, and D and trimming were inferred from the DNA itself. The repertoire holds some 2,500,000 clones, with 85% to 95% as singletons. Germline CDR1 and CDR2: SGHRS and YFSETQ. The CDR3 runs 13 residues. Trimming removed 0 bases from V and 4 bases from J, with 7 bases in between.

This chain joins TRBV5-1 and TRBJ2-5; the D is unclear. The sequencing input was naive CD4+ T cells from PBMCs. Documented subset: CD45RA+ positively selected. This clonotype was sampled from a man between 18 and 29 years old in good health. Some clones in this sample may be carry-over from other donors' samples. CDR3 region: CASSLGLPETQYF. CDR3 nucleotide sequence: TGCGCCAGCAGCTTGGGACTCCCAGAGACCCAGTACTTC.